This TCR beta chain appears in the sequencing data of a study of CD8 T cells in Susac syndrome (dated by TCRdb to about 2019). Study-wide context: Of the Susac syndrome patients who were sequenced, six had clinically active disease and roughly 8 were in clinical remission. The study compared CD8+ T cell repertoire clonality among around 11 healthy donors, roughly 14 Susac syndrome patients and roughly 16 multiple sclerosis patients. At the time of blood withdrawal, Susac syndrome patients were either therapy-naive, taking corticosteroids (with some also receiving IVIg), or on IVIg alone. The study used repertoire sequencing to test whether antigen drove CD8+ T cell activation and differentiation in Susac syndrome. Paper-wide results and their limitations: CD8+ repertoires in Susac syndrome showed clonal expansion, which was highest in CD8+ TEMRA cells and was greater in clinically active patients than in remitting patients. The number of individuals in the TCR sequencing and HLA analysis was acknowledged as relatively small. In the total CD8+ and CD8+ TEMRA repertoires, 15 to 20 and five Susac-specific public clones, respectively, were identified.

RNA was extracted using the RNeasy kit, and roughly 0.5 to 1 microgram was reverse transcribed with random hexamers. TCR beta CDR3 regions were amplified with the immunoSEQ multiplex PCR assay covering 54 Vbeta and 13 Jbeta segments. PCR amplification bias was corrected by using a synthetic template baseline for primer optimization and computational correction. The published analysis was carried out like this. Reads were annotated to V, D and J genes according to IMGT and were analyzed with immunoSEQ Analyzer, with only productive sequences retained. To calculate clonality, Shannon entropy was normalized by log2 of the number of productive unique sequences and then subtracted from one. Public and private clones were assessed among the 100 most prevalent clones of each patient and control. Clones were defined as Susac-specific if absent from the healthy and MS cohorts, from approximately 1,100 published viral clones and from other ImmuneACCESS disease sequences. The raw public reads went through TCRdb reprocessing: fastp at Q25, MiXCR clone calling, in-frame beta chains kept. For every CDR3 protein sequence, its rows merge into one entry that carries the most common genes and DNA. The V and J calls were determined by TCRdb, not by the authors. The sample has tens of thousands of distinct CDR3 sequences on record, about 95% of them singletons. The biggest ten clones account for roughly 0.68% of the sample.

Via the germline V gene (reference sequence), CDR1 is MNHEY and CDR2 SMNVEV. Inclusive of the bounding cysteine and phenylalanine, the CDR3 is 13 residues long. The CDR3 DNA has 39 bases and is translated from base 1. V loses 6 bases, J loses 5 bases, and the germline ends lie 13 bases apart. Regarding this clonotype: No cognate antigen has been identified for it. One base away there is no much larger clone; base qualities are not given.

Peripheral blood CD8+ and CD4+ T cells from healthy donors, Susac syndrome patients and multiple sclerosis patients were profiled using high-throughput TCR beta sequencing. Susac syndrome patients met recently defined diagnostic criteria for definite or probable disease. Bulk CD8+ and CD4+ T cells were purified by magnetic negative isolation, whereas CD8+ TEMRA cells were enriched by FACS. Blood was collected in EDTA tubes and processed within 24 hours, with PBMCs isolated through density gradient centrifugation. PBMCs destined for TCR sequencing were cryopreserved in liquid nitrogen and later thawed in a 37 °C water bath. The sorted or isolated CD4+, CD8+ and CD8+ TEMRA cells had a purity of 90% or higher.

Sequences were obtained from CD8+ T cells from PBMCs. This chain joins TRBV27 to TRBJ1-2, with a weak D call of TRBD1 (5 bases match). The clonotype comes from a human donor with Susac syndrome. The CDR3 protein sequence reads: CASSLGARYGYTF. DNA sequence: TGTGCCAGCAGCCTTGGGGCCCGGTATGGCTACACCTTC.